The clone carrying this T cell receptor (beta chain) was detected only a few times. Its ends do not fully match the called genes, so a read error is possible. Documented treatment: randomized to nivolumab then ipilimumab (arm A) or the reverse (arm B). No patient had prior DNA-damaging chemotherapy. This entry comes from a study of sequential checkpoint blockade in melanoma. The germline V gene has CDR1 SGHVS and CDR2 FNYEAQ. CDR3 length equals 16 residues. TCRdb keeps only in-frame clones here, not all; method: immunoSEQ multiplex PCR. The sample consists of more than 1,200 clones, 25% of them appearing once.

The sequenced sample was tumor tissue (inferred from file names), obtained from a patient given nivolumab and ipilimumab in sequence. The TCR sequence derives from a human donor with melanoma. This chain uses TRBV7-6 with TRBJ2-1; 7 bases are a match to TRBD1. The CDR3 DNA reads TGTGCCAGAAGCTCACTAACGCAAATAGGGGGCGGGGAGCAGTTCTTC. It is translated as CARSSLTQIGGGEQFF.